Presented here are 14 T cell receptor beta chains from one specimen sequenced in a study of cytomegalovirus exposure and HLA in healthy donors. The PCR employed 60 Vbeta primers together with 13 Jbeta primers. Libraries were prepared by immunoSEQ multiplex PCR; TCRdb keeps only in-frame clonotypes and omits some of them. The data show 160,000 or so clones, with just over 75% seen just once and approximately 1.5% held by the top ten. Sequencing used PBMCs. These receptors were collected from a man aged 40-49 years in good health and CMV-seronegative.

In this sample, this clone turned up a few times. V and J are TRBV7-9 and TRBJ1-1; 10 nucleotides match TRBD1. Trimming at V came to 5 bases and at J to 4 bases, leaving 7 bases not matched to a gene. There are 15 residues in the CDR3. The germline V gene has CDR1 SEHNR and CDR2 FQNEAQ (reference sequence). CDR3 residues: CASSLQTGGSTEAFF. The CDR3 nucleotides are TGTGCCAGCAGCCTACAGACAGGGGGCTCCACTGAAGCTTTCTTT.

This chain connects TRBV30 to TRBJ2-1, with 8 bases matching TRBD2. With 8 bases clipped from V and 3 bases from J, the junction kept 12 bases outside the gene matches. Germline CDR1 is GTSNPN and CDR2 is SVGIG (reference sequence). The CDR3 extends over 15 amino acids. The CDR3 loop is CAHRSGSKNYNEQFF. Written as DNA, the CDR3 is TGTGCCCATCGAAGCGGGAGTAAGAACTACAATGAGCAGTTCTTC.

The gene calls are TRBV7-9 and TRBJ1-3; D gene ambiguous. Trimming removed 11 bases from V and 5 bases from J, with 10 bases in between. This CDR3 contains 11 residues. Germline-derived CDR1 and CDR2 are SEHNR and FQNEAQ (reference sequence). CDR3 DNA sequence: TGTGCCTACGTCGGGAGAAACACCATATATTTT. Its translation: CAYVGRNTIYF. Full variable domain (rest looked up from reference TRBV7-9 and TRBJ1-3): DTGVSQNPRHKITKRGQNVTFRCDPISEHNRLYWYRQTLGQGPEFLTYFQNEAQLEKSRLLSDRFSAERPKGSFSTLEIQRTEQGDSAMYLCAYVGRNTIYFGEGSWLTVV.

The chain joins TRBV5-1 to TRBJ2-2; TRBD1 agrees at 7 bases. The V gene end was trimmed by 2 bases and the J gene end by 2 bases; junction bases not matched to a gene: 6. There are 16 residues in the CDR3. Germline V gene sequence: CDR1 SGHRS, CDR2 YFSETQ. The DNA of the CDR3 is TGCGCCAGCAGCTTCCCAGGGGGTCGAAACACCGGGGAGCTGTTTTTT. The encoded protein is CASSFPGGRNTGELFF.

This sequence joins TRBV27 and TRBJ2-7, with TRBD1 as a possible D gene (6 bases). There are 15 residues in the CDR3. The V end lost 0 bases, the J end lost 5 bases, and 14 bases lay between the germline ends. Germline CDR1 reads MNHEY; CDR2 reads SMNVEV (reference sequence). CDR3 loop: CASSLSTAGVNEQYF. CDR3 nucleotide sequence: TGTGCCAGCAGTTTATCGACGGCAGGGGTAAACGAGCAGTACTTC.

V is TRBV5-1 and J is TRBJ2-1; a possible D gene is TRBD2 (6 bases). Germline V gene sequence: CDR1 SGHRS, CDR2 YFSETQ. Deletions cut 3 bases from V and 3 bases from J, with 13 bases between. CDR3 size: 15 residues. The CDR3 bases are TGCGCCAGCAGCTCCCACCTAGCGTACTACAATGAGCAGTTCTTC. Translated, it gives CASSSHLAYYNEQFF.

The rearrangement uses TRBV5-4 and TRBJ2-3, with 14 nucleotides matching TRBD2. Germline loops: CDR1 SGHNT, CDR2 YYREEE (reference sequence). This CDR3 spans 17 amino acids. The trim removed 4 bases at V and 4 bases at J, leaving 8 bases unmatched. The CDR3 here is CASSAPGLAGVADTQYF. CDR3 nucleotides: TGTGCCAGCAGCGCGCCGGGACTAGCGGGAGTTGCAGATACGCAGTATTTT. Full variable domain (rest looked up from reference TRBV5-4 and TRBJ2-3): ETGVTQSPTHLIKTRGQQVTLRCSSQSGHNTVSWYQQALGQGPQFIFQYYREEENGRGNFPPRFSGLQFPNYSSELNVNALELDDSALYLCASSAPGLAGVADTQYFGPGTRLTVL.

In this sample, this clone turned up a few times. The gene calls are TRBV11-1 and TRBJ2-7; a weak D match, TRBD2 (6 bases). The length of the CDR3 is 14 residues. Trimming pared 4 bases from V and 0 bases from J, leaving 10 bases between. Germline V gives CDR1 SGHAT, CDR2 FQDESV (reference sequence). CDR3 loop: CASSWRGGSYEQYV. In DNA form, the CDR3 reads TGTGCCAGCAGCTGGAGGGGTGGCTCCTACGAGCAGTACGTC.

The CDR3 loop is CASSLSTSVSYNEQFF. The CDR3, as DNA: TGTGCCAGCAGCTTATCCACTAGCGTCTCCTACAATGAGCAGTTCTTC. V gene TRBV11-2 combines with J gene TRBJ2-1; 7 nucleotides align to TRBD2. The CDR3 extends over 16 amino acids. Germline CDR1 reads SGHAT; CDR2 reads FQNNGV. J lost 0 bases, V lost 2 bases, and 4 bases had no gene match.

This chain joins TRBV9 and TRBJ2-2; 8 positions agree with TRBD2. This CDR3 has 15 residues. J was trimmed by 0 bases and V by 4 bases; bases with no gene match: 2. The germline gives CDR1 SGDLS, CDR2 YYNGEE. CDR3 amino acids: CASSIAGTNTGELFF. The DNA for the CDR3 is TGTGCCAGCAGCATAGCGGGAACGAACACCGGGGAGCTGTTTTTT.

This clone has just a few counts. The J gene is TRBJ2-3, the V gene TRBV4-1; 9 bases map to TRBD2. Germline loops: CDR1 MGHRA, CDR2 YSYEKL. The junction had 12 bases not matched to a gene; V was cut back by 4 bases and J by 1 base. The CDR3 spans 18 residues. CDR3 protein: CASSLAPRRTSGTDTQYF. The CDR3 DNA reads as TGCGCCAGCAGCCTAGCCCCCCGGAGGACTAGCGGCACAGATACGCAGTATTTT.

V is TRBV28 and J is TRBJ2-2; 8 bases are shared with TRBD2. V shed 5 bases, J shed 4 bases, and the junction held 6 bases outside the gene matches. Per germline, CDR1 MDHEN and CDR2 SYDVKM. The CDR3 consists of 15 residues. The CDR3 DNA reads TGTGCCAGCAGTAAACCCGGGAGGGCCACCGGGGAGCTGTTTTTT. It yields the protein CASSKPGRATGELFF.

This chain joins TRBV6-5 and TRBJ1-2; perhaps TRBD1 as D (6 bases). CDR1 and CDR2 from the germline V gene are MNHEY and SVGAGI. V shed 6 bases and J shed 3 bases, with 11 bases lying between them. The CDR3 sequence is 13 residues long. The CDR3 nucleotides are TGTGCCAGCAGACCCGGACAGTACTATGGCTACACCTTC. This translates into CASRPGQYYGYTF.

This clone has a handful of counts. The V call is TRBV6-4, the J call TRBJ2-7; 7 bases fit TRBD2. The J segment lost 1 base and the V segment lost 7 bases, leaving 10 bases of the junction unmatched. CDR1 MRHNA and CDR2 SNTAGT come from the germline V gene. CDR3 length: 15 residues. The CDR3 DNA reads TGTGCCAGCATCCCACGCCCTAGCGGTTCCTACGAGCAGTACTTC. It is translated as CASIPRPSGSYEQYF.